A single sample gave rise to the 22 T cell receptor beta chains below, sequenced in a study of control samples from healthy donors and cancer patients. TCRdb keeps only in-frame clones here, not all; method: immunoSEQ multiplex PCR. The sample holds 75,000 to 100,000 clones, roughly 92% seen once. The sequencing input was blood. The receptors come from a human donor in good health. The donor label of this sample is uncertain.

This clone showed up just once. This chain joins TRBV3-1 (or the pseudogene TRBV3-2) and TRBJ1-5; no reliable D call. V was trimmed by 0 bases and J by 0 bases, leaving 15 bases between them. Per the germline V gene, CDR1 is LGHDT and CDR2 is YNNKEL (reference sequence). The CDR3 spans 18 residues. The CDR3, as DNA: TGTGCCAGCAGCCAAGATACTCTGGGATTGGGTAGCAATCAGCCCCAGCATTTT. Encoded protein: CASSQDTLGLGSNQPQHF.

V is TRBV9 and J is TRBJ2-1, with 7 bases lining up with TRBD2. The V segment lost 0 bases and the J segment 0 bases; nucleotides outside the gene matches: 3. Germline loops: CDR1 SGDLS, CDR2 YYNGEE. The CDR3 extends over 16 amino acids. CDR3 nucleotide sequence: TGTGCCAGCAGCGTAGAGGTAGCGGGCTCCTACAATGAGCAGTTCTTC. Translated: CASSVEVAGSYNEQFF.

This chain joins TRBV7-3 and TRBJ1-2, with D perhaps TRBD1 (5 bases). The CDR3 totals 13 residues. Trimming removed 4 bases at V and 3 bases at J, with 9 bases between. Per germline, CDR1 SGHTA and CDR2 FQGTGA. The CDR3 nucleotides are TGTGCCAGCAGCTCGGGACCGGACTATGGCTACACCTTC. It codes for CASSSGPDYGYTF.

The rearrangement joins TRBV24-1 to TRBJ1-2; D remains unclear. Looked up from germline, CDR1 is KGHDR and CDR2 is SFDVKD. Trimming stripped 6 bases from V and 4 bases from J, with 14 bases between. The CDR3 spans 14 residues. CDR3 in amino acids: CATSPRAPVYGYTF. The DNA of the CDR3 is TGTGCCACCAGTCCGAGGGCACCCGTCTATGGCTACACCTTC.

The CDR3 protein is CASSIVAREYEQFF. DNA for the CDR3: TGTGCCAGTAGTATAGTGGCCAGAGAATATGAGCAGTTCTTC. The V gene is TRBV19, the J gene TRBJ2-1; D remains unclear. There are 14 residues in the CDR3. Per the germline V gene, CDR1 is LNHDA and CDR2 is SQIVND (reference sequence). Trimming removed 1 base at V and 8 bases at J, with 12 bases between.

This clone was seen a few times. The chain couples TRBV30 to TRBJ2-5; D may be TRBD2 (5 bases). V was clipped by 0 bases and J by 5 bases, with 13 bases between them. Per germline, CDR1 GTSNPN and CDR2 SVGIG (reference sequence). The CDR3 consists of 14 residues. CDR3 DNA: TGTGCCTGGAGTGTACTAGGGTCTGGGGAGACCCAGTACTTC. It encodes CAWSVLGSGETQYF.

The V and J genes are TRBV6-2 or TRBV6-3 and TRBJ1-4; D is perhaps TRBD1 (6 bases). V shed 6 bases and J shed 6 bases, with 23 bases lying between them. This CDR3 is 17 amino acids long. Germline lookup yields CDR1 MNHEY and CDR2 SVGEGT. The CDR3 region is CASSVGTNVRGDEKLFF. In nucleotides, the CDR3 is TGTGCCAGCAGCGTAGGGACGAATGTTAGGGGGGATGAAAAACTGTTTTTT.

This sequence joins TRBV6-1 and TRBJ1-2; possible D gene TRBD1, 6 bases. The V end lost 2 bases, the J end lost 5 bases, and 15 bases lay between the germline ends. From germline, CDR1 is MNHNS and CDR2 SASEGT. This CDR3 is 15 amino acids long. CDR3 sequence reads: CASSERNGGNYGYTF. CDR3 nucleotide sequence: TGTGCCAGCAGTGAAAGGAACGGGGGCAATTATGGCTACACCTTC.

J is TRBJ1-6 and V is TRBV4-3; D is unresolved. Germline values: CDR1 LGHNA, CDR2 YSLEER. V was clipped by 4 bases and J by 10 bases, with 11 bases between them. The CDR3 contains 13 residues. DNA for the CDR3: TGCGCCAGCAGCCTAGAATCTGGGTCACCCCTCCACTTT. Its translation: CASSLESGSPLHF.

V gene TRBV9 combines with J gene TRBJ1-1; tentative D call: TRBD1 (5 bases). Trimming removed 3 bases from V and 3 bases from J, with 18 bases in between. The CDR3 length is 16 residues. Germline V lookup: CDR1 SGDLS, CDR2 YYNGEE. The CDR3 nucleotides read TGTGCCAGCAGCGCTCACCCGGGAGGGGCGTACACTGAAGCTTTCTTT. It codes for CASSAHPGGAYTEAFF.

The gene calls are TRBV9 and TRBJ2-3, with TRBD2 matching over 11 bases. J gave up 6 bases and V 1 base, and 4 bases lay outside the gene matches. This CDR3 has 15 residues. Germline assignment: CDR1 SGDLS and CDR2 YYNGEE. The CDR3 here is CASSVTSGGGDTQYF. Here the CDR3 DNA reads TGTGCCAGCAGCGTAACTAGCGGGGGCGGGGATACGCAGTATTTT.

This CDR3 reads CASSYLGRGYTF. The CDR3, as DNA: TGTGCCAGCTCTTATCTAGGGCGCGGCTACACCTTC. V gene TRBV18 combines with J gene TRBJ1-2; D unclear. Germline-derived CDR1 and CDR2 are KGHSH and LQKENI. The CDR3 is 12 residues long. Between the trimmed V and J ends, which lost 6 bases and 8 bases, there was a span of 13 bases.

The chain links TRBV3-1 (or the pseudogene TRBV3-2) to TRBJ2-3; TRBD1 matches at 10 bases. The CDR3 has 16 amino acids. V lost 4 bases and J lost 5; bases outside the gene matches: 9. From germline, CDR1 is LGHDT and CDR2 YNNKEL (reference sequence). CDR3 protein: CASSPETGGEEDTQYF. The DNA for the CDR3 is TGTGCCAGCAGCCCAGAGACAGGGGGCGAAGAAGATACGCAGTATTTT.

This clone was picked up one time. V gene TRBV9 combines with J gene TRBJ2-3; 8 positions agree with TRBD2. V shed 3 bases, J shed 1 base, and the junction held 7 bases outside the gene matches. Germline CDR1 SGDLS, CDR2 YYNGEE. This CDR3 region has 16 residues. The DNA for the CDR3 is TGTGCCAGCAGCGGAAGCGGGGGAGGAGGCACAGATACGCAGTATTTT. Amino acid sequence: CASSGSGGGGTDTQYF.

V is TRBV6-2 or TRBV6-3 and J is TRBJ1-1, with D maybe TRBD1 (5 bases). This CDR3 region has 14 residues. V was clipped by 2 bases and J by 1 base, with 8 bases between them. CDR1 is MNHEY and CDR2 is SVGEGT in the germline V gene. The CDR3, as DNA: TGTGCCAGCAGTTACGCAGGGACGAACACTGAAGCTTTCTTT. Amino acid sequence: CASSYAGTNTEAFF.

The chain recombines TRBV15 with TRBJ1-3, with D possibly being TRBD1 (6 bases). Trimming pared 2 bases from V and 1 base from J, leaving 9 bases between. Germline CDR1 is LNHNV and CDR2 is YYDKDF (reference sequence). CDR3 length: 15 amino acids. The DNA for the CDR3 is TGTGCCACCAGCAGATCTACAGGGTCTGGAAACACCATATATTTT. Translated: CATSRSTGSGNTIYF.

This sequence joins TRBV2 and TRBJ1-1; 8 bases match TRBD1. CDR3 length: 15 residues. The junction had 8 bases not matched to a gene; V was cut back by 7 bases and J by 1 base. CDR1 is SNHLY, CDR2 FYNNEI, per germline. The CDR3 is CASKLRQGPNTEAFF. DNA of the CDR3: TGTGCCAGCAAGTTAAGACAGGGGCCGAACACTGAAGCTTTCTTT.

V and J are TRBV19 and TRBJ2-1; 9 nucleotides match TRBD1. V was clipped by 5 bases and J by 2 bases; unmatched bases: 7. Germline CDR1 and CDR2: LNHDA and SQIVND (reference sequence). The CDR3 spans 16 residues. The CDR3 DNA follows: TGTGCCAGTAGTCCCGAACAGGGGGCACCCTACAATGAGCAGTTCTTC. It yields the protein CASSPEQGAPYNEQFF.

This chain uses TRBV6-5 with TRBJ1-4; D is unclear. Trimming stripped 3 bases from V and 6 bases from J, with 8 bases between. The CDR3 is 13 amino acids. Germline V gives CDR1 MNHEY, CDR2 SVGAGI. In DNA, the CDR3 is TGTGCCAGCAGTTATTGGGTTGATGAAAAACTGTTTTTT. Amino acid sequence: CASSYWVDEKLFF.

V gene TRBV7-9 combines with J gene TRBJ1-1; TRBD1 might be the D (6 bases). The CDR3 spans 14 residues. V dropped 3 bases and J dropped 1 base, with 9 bases sitting between them. Germline V gene data show CDR1 as SEHNR and CDR2 as FQNEAQ (reference sequence). The CDR3 sequence is CASSLGASNTEAFF. DNA of the CDR3: TGTGCCAGCAGCTTGGGGGCTTCGAACACTGAAGCTTTCTTT.

The rearrangement links TRBV7-3 to TRBJ2-2, with TRBD1 matching 9 bases. The trim removed 5 bases at V and 6 bases at J, leaving 10 bases unmatched. This CDR3 has 16 residues. Germline CDR1 SGHTA, CDR2 FQGTGA. The CDR3 nucleotides are TGTGCCAGCAGCCAAAGAACAGGGGGCGCTTCCGGGGAGCTGTTTTTT. It is translated as CASSQRTGGASGELFF. Using reference TRBV7-3 and TRBJ2-2 for the parts outside the CDR3, the full variable domain is GAGVSQTPSNKVTEKGKYVELRCDPISGHTALYWYRQSLGQGPEFLIYFQGTGAADDSGLPNDRFFAVRPEGSVSTLKIQRTERGDSAVYLCASSQRTGGASGELFFGEGSRLTVL.

The chain recombines TRBV9 with TRBJ1-6; 8 nucleotides match TRBD1. Germline CDR1 reads SGDLS; CDR2 reads YYNGEE. Germline trimming cut 0 bases from V and 7 bases from J; bases unmatched to any gene: 3. The CDR3 has 15 residues. The CDR3 DNA sequence: TGTGCCAGCAGCGTAGCGGACAGGGAGAATTCACCCCTCCACTTT. It codes for CASSVADRENSPLHF.